Here is one TCR beta chain with its context. The antigen remains unidentified. At one end the junction does not follow the germline gene, possibly because of a read error. This record belongs to a study of regulatory T cells in long-lasting Graves disease. The CDR3 is 13 amino acids. The germline gives CDR1 MNHNS, CDR2 SASEGT. The study, taken as a whole, reports: Persistent disease showed a preference for TRBV28, TRBJ1-2 and TRBJ2-5. What was studied was peripheral blood only, and not thyroid tissue.

iRepertoire HTBI primers and Arm-PCR of CDR3 regions built TCR beta libraries. TCRdb re-derived calls from the multiplex PCR reads in MiXCR, one entry per CDR3 protein. The sample has 450,000 or so distinct CDR3 sequences; roughly 22% are singletons. Time point here: persistent/refractory GD, antithyroid drugs over 5 years with positive TRAb. The authors made the TCR library using RNA they extracted from PBMCs. The origin of this receptor is a female donor with Graves disease. The rearrangement uses TRBV6-1 and TRBJ2-2; a possible D gene is TRBD2 (6 bases). The sample consisted of peripheral blood mononuclear cells (PBMCs), taken when the disease was refractory, from a patient treated with antithyroid drugs. Here the CDR3 reads CASRGLSSGGLFF. DNA for the CDR3: TGTGCCAGCAGGGGACTTAGCTCTGGGGGGCTGTTTTTT.